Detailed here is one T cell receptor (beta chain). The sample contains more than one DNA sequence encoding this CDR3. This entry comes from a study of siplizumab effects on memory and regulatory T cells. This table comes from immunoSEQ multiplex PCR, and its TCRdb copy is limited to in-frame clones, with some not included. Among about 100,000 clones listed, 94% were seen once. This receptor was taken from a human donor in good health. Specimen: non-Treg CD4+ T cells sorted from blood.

The CDR3 loop reads CASSVGDTQYF. CDR3 DNA sequence: TGTGCCAGCAGCGTCGGAGATACGCAGTATTTT. The chain recombines TRBV9 with TRBJ2-3, with D uncertain. CDR1 and CDR2 (germline): SGDLS, YYNGEE. The V and J ends lost 2 bases and 5 bases respectively, with 3 bases between them. CDR3 length: 11 residues.